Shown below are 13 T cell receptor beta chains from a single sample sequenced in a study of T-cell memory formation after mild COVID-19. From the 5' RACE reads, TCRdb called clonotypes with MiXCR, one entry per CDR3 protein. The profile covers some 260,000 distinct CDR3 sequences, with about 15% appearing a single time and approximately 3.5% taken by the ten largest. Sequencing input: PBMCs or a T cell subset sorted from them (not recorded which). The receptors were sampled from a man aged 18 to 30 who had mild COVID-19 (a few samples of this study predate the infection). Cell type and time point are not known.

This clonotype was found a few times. The CDR3 protein is CASSQDPSTSSYNSPLHF. CDR3 DNA: TGTGCCAGCAGCCAAGATCCTAGCACGAGCTCCTATAATTCACCCCTCCACTTT. The chain is built from TRBV4-2 and TRBJ1-6; no definite D call. Trimming removed 0 bases from V and 0 bases from J, with 12 bases in between. Germline V gene lookup returns CDR1 LGHNA and CDR2 YNFKEQ. The CDR3 length is 18 residues.

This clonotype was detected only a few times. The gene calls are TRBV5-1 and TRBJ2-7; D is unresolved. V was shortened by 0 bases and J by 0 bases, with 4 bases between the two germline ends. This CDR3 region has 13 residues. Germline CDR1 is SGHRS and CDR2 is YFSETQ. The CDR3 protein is CASSLDNSYEQYF. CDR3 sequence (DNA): TGCGCCAGCAGCTTGGATAACTCCTACGAGCAGTACTTC.

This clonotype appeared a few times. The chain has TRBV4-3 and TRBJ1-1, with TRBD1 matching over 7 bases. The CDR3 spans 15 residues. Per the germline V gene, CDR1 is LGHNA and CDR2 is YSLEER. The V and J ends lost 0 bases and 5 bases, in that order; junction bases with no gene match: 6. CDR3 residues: CASSQETGRNTEAFF. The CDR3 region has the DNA TGCGCCAGCAGCCAAGAGACAGGGAGGAATACTGAAGCTTTCTTT.

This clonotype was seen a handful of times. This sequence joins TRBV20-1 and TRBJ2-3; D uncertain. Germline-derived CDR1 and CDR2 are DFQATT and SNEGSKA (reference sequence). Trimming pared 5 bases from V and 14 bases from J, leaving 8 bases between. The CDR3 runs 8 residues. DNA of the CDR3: TGCAGTGCTGAGAACCTGTATTTT. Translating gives CSAENLYF.

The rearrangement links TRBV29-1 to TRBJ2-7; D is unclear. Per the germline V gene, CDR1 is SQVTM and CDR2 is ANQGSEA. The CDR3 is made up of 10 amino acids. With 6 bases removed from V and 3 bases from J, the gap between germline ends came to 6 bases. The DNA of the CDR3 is TGCAGCGTCGGAAGCTACGAGCAGTACGTC. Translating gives CSVGSYEQYV.

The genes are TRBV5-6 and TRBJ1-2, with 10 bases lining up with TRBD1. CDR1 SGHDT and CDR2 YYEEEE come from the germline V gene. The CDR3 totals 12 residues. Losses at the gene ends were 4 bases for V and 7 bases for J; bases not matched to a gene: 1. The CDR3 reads CASSRTGGGYTF. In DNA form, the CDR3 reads TGTGCCAGCAGCAGGACAGGGGGTGGCTACACCTTC. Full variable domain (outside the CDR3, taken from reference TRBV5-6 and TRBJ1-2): DAGVTQSPTHLIKTRGQQVTLRCSPKSGHDTVSWYQQALGQGPQFIFQYYEEEERQRGNFPDRFSGHQFPNYSSELNVNALLLGDSALYLCASSRTGGGYTFGSGTRLTVV.

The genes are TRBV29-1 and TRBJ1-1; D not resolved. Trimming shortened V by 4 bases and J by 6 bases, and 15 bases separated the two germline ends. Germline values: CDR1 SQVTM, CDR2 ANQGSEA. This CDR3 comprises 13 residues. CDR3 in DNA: TGCAGCGTTGTTGCTCGAGGGTCCTCTGAAGCTTTCTTT. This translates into CSVVARGSSEAFF. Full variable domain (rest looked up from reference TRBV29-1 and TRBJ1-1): SAVISQKPSRDICQRGTSLTIQCQVDSQVTMMFWYRQQPGQSLTLIATANQGSEATYESGFVIDKFPISRPNLTFSTLTVSNMSPEDSSIYLCSVVARGSSEAFFGQGTRLTVV.

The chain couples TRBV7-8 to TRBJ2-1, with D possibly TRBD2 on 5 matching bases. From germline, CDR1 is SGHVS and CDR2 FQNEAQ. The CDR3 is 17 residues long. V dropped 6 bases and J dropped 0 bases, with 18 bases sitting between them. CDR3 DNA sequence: TGTGCCAGCAGTGAGATTGGGTATCGGGACTCCTACAATGAGCAGTTCTTC. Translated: CASSEIGYRDSYNEQFF.

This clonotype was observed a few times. The CDR3 sequence is CATSRVGRGLGEQFF. For the CDR3, the DNA is TGTGCCACCAGCAGAGTCGGCAGGGGGCTAGGTGAGCAGTTCTTC. This chain connects TRBV15 to TRBJ2-1, with 8 bases that match TRBD1. Germline loops: CDR1 LNHNV, CDR2 YYDKDF (reference sequence). Germline trimming cut 1 base from V and 9 bases from J; bases unmatched to any gene: 8. This CDR3 region has 15 residues.

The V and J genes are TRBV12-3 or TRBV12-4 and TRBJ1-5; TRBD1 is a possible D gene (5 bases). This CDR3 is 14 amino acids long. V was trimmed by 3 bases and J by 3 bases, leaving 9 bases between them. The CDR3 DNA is TGTGCCAGCAGTTTGAGGGGCGTCAATCAGCCCCAGCATTTT. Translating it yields CASSLRGVNQPQHF.

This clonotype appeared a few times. CDR3 sequence: CASSPSQGRTEKAFF. The CDR3 region has the DNA TGTGCCAGCAGCCCCAGCCAGGGTCGGACCGAAAAAGCTTTCTTT. The chain links TRBV7-2 to TRBJ1-1, with D possibly being TRBD1 (5 bases). Trimming removed 5 bases at V and 9 bases at J, with 22 bases between. This CDR3 spans 15 amino acids. Looked up from germline, CDR1 is SGHTA and CDR2 is FQGNSA.

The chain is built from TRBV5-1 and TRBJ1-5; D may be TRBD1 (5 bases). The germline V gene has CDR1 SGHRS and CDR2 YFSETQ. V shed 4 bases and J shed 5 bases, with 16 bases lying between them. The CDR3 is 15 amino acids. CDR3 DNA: TGCGCCAGCAGCCCCGGGACCCTCAGCCATCAGCCCCAGCATTTT. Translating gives CASSPGTLSHQPQHF.

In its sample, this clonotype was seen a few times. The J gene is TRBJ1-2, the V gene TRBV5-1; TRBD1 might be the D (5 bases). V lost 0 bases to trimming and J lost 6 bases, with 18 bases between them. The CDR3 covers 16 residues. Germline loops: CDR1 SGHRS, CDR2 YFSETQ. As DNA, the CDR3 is TGCGCCAGCAGCTTGGACGACCGGCGGGGACTGCATGGCTACACCTTC. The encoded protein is CASSLDDRRGLHGYTF.